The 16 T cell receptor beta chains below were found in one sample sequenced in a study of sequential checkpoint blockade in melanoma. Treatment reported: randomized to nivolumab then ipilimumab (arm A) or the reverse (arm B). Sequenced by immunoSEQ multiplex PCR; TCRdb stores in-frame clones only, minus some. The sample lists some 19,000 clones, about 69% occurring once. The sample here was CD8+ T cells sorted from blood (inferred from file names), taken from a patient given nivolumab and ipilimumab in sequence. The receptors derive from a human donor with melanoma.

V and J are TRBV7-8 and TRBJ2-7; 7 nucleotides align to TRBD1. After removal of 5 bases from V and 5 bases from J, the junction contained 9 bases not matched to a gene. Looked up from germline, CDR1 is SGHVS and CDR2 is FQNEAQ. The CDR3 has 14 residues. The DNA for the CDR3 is TGTGCCAGCAGCGGCCGAGGGGGCCGGAACGAGCAGTACTTC. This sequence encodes CASSGRGGRNEQYF.

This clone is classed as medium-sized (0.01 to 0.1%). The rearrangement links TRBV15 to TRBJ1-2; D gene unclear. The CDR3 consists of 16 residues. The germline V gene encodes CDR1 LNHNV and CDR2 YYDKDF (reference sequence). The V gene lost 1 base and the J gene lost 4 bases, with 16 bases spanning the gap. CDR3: CATSRVNGLGGYGYTF. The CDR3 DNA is TGTGCCACCAGCAGAGTTAACGGACTAGGAGGCTATGGCTACACCTTC.

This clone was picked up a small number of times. The CDR3 sequence is CASSSGTDLYEQYF. CDR3 DNA sequence: TGTGCCAGCAGTTCCGGGACAGACCTCTACGAGCAGTACTTC. The V and J genes are TRBV6-1 and TRBJ2-7; 7 bases map to TRBD1. J lost 3 bases, V lost 5 bases, and 7 bases had no gene match. This CDR3 has 14 residues. CDR1 and CDR2 from the germline V gene are MNHNS and SASEGT.

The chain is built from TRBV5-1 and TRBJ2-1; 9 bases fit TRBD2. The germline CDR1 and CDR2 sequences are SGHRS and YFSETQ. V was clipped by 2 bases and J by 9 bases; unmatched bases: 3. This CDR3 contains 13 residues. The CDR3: CASSFAGGIEQFF. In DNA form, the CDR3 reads TGCGCCAGCAGCTTCGCGGGAGGGATTGAGCAGTTCTTC.

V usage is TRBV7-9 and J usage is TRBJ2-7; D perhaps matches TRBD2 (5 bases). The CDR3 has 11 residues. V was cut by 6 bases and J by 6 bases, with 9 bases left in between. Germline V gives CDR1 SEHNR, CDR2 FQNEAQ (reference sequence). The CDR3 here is CASRRGSEQYF. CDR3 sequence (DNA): TGTGCCAGCAGGAGAGGGAGCGAGCAGTACTTC.

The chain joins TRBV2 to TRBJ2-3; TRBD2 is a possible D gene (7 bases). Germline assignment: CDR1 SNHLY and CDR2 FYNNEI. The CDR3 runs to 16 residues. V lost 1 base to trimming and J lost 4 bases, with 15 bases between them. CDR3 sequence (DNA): TGTGCCAGCAGTGAAGGGGGGGGCAGGGTCGCAGATACGCAGTATTTT. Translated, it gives CASSEGGGRVADTQYF.

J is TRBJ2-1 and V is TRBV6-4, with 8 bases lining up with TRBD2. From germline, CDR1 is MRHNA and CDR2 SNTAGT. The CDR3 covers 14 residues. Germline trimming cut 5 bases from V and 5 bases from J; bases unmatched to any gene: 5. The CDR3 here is CASSYGGENNEQFF. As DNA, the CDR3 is TGTGCCAGCAGTTACGGGGGGGAGAACAATGAGCAGTTCTTC.

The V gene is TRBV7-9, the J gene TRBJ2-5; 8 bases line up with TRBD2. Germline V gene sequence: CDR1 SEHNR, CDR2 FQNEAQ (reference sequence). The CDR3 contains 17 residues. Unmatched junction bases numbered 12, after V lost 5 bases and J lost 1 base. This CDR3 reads CASSPPGAGGPQETQYF. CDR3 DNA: TGTGCCAGCAGCCCCCCGGGGGCGGGGGGCCCCCAAGAGACCCAGTACTTC.

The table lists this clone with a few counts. CDR3: CASSQDRSTGYGYTF. Written as DNA, the CDR3 is TGCGCCAGCAGCCAAGATCGGTCCACAGGGTATGGCTACACCTTC. This chain joins TRBV4-3 and TRBJ1-2, with D perhaps matching TRBD1 (6 bases). V lost 0 bases and J lost 5, with 13 bases in between. This CDR3 region has 15 residues. The germline CDR1 and CDR2 sequences are LGHNA and YSLEER.

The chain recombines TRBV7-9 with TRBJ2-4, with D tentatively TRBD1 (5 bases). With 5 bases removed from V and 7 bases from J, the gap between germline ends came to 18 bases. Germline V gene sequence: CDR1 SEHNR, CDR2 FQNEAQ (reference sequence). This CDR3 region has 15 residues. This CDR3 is CASSPITGVMNIQYF. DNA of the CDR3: TGTGCCAGCAGCCCTATTACAGGAGTTATGAACATTCAGTACTTC.

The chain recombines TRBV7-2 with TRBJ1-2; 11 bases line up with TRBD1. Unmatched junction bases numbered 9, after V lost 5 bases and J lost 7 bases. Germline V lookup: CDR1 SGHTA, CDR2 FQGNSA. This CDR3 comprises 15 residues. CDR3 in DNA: TGTGCCAGCAGCCCACTCCCCGGGACAGGGGGTGGCTACACCTTC. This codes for CASSPLPGTGGGYTF.

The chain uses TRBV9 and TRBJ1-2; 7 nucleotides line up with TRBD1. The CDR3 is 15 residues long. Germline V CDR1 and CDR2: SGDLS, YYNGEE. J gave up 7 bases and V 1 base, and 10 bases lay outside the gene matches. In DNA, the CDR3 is TGTGCCAGCAGCGTAATGCAGGGGGTAGAGGGTGGCTACACCTTC. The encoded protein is CASSVMQGVEGGYTF.

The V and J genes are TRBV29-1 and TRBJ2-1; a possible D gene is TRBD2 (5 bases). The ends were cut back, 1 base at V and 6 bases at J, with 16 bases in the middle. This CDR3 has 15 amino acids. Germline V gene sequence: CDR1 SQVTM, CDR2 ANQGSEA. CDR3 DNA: TGCAGCGTTGAAGTTCCTTGGGGAGTAGTCAATGAGCAGTTCTTC. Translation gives CSVEVPWGVVNEQFF.

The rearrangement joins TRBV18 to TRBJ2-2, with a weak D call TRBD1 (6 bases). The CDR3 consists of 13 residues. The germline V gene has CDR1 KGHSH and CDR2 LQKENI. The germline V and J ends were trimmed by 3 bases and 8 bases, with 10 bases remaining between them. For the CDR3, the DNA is TGTGCCAGCTCACCCCCAGGGGTGGGGGAGCTGTTTTTT. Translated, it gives CASSPPGVGELFF. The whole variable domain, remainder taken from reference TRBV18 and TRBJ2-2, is NAGVMQNPRHLVRRRGQEARLRCSPMKGHSHVYWYRQLPEEGLKFMVYLQKENIIDESGMPKERFSAEFPKEGPSILRIQQVVRGDSAAYFCASSPPGVGELFFGEGSRLTVL.

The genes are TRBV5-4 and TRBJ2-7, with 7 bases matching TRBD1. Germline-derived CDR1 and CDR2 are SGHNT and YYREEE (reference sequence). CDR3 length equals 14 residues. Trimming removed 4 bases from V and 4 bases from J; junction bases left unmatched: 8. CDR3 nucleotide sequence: TGTGCCAGCAGCACACCGGGACAGCCATACGAGCAGTACTTC. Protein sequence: CASSTPGQPYEQYF.

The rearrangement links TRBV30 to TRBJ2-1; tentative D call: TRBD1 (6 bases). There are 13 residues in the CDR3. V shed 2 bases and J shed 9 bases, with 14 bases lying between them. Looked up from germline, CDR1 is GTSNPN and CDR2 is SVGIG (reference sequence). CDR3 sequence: CAWSSLDSTEQFF. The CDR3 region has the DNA TGTGCCTGGAGTTCGCTGGACAGCACTGAGCAGTTCTTC.